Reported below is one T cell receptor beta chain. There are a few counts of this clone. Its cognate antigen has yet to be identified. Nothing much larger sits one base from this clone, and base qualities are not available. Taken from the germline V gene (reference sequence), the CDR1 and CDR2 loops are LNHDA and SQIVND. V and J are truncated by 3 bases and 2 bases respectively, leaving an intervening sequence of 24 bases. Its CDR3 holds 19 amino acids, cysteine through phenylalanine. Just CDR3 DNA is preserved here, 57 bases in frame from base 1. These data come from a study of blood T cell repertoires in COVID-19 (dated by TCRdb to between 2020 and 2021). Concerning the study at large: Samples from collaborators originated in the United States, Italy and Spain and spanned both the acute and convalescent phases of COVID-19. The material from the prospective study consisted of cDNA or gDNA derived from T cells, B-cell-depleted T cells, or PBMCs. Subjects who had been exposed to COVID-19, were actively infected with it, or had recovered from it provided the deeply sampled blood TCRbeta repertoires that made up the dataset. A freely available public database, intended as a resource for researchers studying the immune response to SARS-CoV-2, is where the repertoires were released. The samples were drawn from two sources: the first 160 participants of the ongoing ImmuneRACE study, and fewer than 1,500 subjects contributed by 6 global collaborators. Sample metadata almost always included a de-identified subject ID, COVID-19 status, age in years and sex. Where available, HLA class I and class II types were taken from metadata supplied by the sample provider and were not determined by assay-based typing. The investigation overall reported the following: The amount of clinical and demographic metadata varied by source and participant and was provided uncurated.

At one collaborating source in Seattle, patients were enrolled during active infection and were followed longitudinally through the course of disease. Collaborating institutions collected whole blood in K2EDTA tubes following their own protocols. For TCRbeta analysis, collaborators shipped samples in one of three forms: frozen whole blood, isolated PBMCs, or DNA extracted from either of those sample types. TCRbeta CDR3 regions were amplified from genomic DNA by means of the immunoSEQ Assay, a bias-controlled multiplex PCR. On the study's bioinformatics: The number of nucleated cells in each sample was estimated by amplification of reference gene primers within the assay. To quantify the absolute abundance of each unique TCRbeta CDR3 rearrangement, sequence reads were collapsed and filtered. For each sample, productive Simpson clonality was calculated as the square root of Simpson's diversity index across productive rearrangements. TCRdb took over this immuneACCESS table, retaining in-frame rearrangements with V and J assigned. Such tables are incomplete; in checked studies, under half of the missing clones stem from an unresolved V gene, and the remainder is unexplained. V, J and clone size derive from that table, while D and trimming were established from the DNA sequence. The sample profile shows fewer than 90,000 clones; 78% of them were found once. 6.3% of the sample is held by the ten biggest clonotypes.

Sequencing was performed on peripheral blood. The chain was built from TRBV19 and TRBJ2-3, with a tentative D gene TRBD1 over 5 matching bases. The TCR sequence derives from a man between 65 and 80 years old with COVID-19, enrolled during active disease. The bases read TGTGCCAGTAGTATTAGGGTGACAGAAGTTAAGTATGACACAGATACGCAGTATTTT. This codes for CASSIRVTEVKYDTDTQYF.